The 30 T cell receptor beta chains reported below all come from one sample, sequenced in a study of blood T cells in healthy people across ages. With a J-beta primer mix and a sample-barcoded 5' primer, a second PCR ran roughly 7 to 11 cycles. TCRdb fed the 5' RACE reads into MiXCR, producing one record per CDR3 protein. The table has about 800,000 distinct CDR3 sequences, around half seen once. Sequenced: blood. The origin of the receptors is a man aged 80 or over in good health.

The sample holds many counts of this clonotype. Just one base apart from a much larger clone, this may be a read error. The chain uses TRBV10-3 and TRBJ2-7; tentative D call: TRBD2 (5 bases). CDR1 ENHRY and CDR2 SYGVKD come from the germline V gene. With 9 bases removed from V and 7 bases from J, the gap between germline ends came to 19 bases. The CDR3 is 13 amino acids. CDR3 DNA sequence: TGTGCCATGTCTAGCCCACGCAACAATGAGCAGTACTTC. Amino acid sequence: CAMSSPRNNEQYF.

A few counts support this clonotype. This chain joins TRBV20-1 and TRBJ2-7, with 10 bases lining up with TRBD2. The V gene end was trimmed by 0 bases and the J gene end by 3 bases; junction bases not matched to a gene: 8. The germline V gene encodes CDR1 DFQATT and CDR2 SNEGSKA (reference sequence). CDR3 length: 16 residues. The CDR3 coding sequence is TGCAGTGCTAGAGATTACAGGGCTAGCGGGAGCTACGAGCAGTACTTC. Its translation is CSARDYRASGSYEQYF.

This clonotype was counted between two and nine times. The V call is TRBV20-1, the J call TRBJ2-5; 7 bases fit TRBD1. Germline CDR1 is DFQATT and CDR2 is SNEGSKA (reference sequence). Trimming at V came to 6 bases and at J to 1 base, leaving 5 bases not matched to a gene. The CDR3 runs 13 residues. The DNA of the CDR3 is TGCAGTGCCCCCGGGACAGCCCAAGAGACCCAGTACTTC. This encodes CSAPGTAQETQYF.

This clonotype has just one count. The CDR3 region has the DNA TGTGCCAGCACCCGTGGGGGGGTCTACAATGAGCAGTTCTTC. This encodes CASTRGGVYNEQFF. V gene TRBV6-5 combines with J gene TRBJ2-1, with 7 bases matching TRBD2. Germline CDR1 and CDR2: MNHEY and SVGAGI. The CDR3 length is 14 residues. V shed 7 bases, J shed 3 bases, and the junction held 6 bases outside the gene matches.

The V call is TRBV7-8, the J call TRBJ2-1, with 9 bases aligning to TRBD2. Losses at the gene ends were 3 bases for V and 0 bases for J; bases not matched to a gene: 6. CDR1 and CDR2 (germline): SGHVS, FQNEAQ. The CDR3 is 17 residues long. Here the CDR3 reads CASSFLAGLSSYNEQFF. The CDR3 DNA follows: TGTGCCAGCAGCTTCCTAGCGGGGTTGAGCTCCTACAATGAGCAGTTCTTC.

This sequence joins TRBV7-2 and TRBJ2-5; TRBD1 aligns across 10 bases. V was clipped by 5 bases and J by 3 bases; unmatched bases: 6. Per the germline V gene, CDR1 is SGHTA and CDR2 is FQGNSA. The CDR3 totals 15 residues. CDR3 bases: TGTGCCAGCAGCCGAGTGACAGGGGGCGAAGAGACCCAGTACTTC. Translation: CASSRVTGGEETQYF. The complete variable domain, with remaining parts taken from reference TRBV7-2 and TRBJ2-5, reads GAGVSQSPSNKVTEKGKDVELRCDPISGHTALYWYRQSLGQGLEFLIYFQGNSAPDKSGLPSDRFSAERTGGSVSTLTIQRTQQEDSAVYLCASSRVTGGEETQYFGPGTRLLVL.

This clonotype was found a few times. CDR3 DNA sequence: TGTGCCAGCAGCACTTATGACAGCCGCCTGAATGAAAAACTGTTTTTT. It specifies CASSTYDSRLNEKLFF. The chain combines TRBV9 with TRBJ1-4; perhaps TRBD1 as D (5 bases). Germline loops: CDR1 SGDLS, CDR2 YYNGEE. CDR3 length: 16 amino acids. The V gene lost 4 bases and the J gene lost 5 bases, with 18 bases spanning the gap.

With respect to this clonotype: A much larger clone sits a single nucleotide away, making a read error possible. This rearrangement joins TRBV12-3 or TRBV12-4 to TRBJ2-1, with a possible D match to TRBD2 (6 bases). The CDR3 runs to 15 residues. Trimming left V 5 bases short and J 6 bases short, with 17 bases between. The CDR3 coding sequence is TGTGCCAGCAGTCTTACCTTTGCGGGGCTCAATGAGCAGTTCTTC. Protein: CASSLTFAGLNEQFF.

This sequence joins TRBV6-6 and TRBJ1-6, with 9 bases matching TRBD1. CDR1 is MNHNY, CDR2 SVGAGI, per germline (reference sequence). V was clipped by 6 bases and J by 10 bases; unmatched bases: 7. This CDR3 spans 14 amino acids. Here the CDR3 DNA reads TGTGCCAGCAGCCCAACGACAGGGGGGTCACCCCTCCACTTT. Its translation: CASSPTTGGSPLHF.

This clonotype has just a few counts. This chain joins TRBV4-3 and TRBJ2-7; 8 bases are shared with TRBD1. After removal of 3 bases from V and 3 bases from J, the junction contained 7 bases not matched to a gene. The CDR3 totals 15 residues. The germline CDR1 and CDR2 sequences are LGHNA and YSLEER. The CDR3 is CASSQNRGSFYEQYF. The CDR3 region has the DNA TGCGCCAGCAGCCAGAACAGGGGGTCTTTCTACGAGCAGTACTTC.

This clonotype has a count of ten or more. CDR3 in DNA: TGTGCCAGCAGCTTCTCGGTGGGTAGCAATCAGCCCCAGCATTTT. As protein: CASSFSVGSNQPQHF. The J gene is TRBJ1-5, the V gene TRBV7-8, with D uncertain. The CDR3 extends over 15 amino acids. V lost 3 bases and J lost 0, with 9 bases in between. Germline CDR1 SGHVS, CDR2 FQNEAQ. Drawing the rest from reference TRBV7-8 and TRBJ1-5, the complete variable domain is GAGVSQSPRYKVAKRGQDVALRCDPISGHVSLFWYQQALGQGPEFLTYFQNEAQLDKSGLPSDRFFAERPEGSVSTLKIQRTQQEDSAVYLCASSFSVGSNQPQHFGDGTRLSIL.

The chain links TRBV28 to TRBJ2-4; D tentatively fits TRBD1 or TRBD2 (5 bases each). The tail of the sequence fits TRBJ2-7 better, so the J call may be wrong. This CDR3 is 12 amino acids long. Germline V gene sequence: CDR1 MDHEN, CDR2 SYDVKM. CDR3 bases: TGTGCCAGCAGGTTAACGGGACGCGAGCAGTACTTC. Its translation: CASRLTGREQYF.

This clonotype occurred many times. This chain uses TRBV30 with TRBJ2-7, with D possibly matching TRBD1 (6 bases). Germline V gives CDR1 GTSNPN, CDR2 SVGIG (reference sequence). The V gene lost 0 bases and the J gene lost 0 bases, with 12 bases spanning the gap. CDR3 length: 15 residues. CDR3 DNA: TGTGCCTGGAGTGTAGGTGGGGGCCCCTCCTACGAGCAGTACTTC. It codes for CAWSVGGGPSYEQYF.

This chain links TRBV7-9 with TRBJ2-7, with D perhaps matching TRBD2 (6 bases). The assigned J gene may be wrong: the sequence end matches TRBJ2-5 better. The germline gives CDR1 SEHNR, CDR2 FQNEAQ (reference sequence). This CDR3 has 15 residues. CDR3 residues: CASNLASESLETQYF. The CDR3 nucleotides are TGTGCCAGCAACTTGGCTAGCGAGTCGTTGGAGACCCAGTACTTC.

The V call is TRBV2, the J call TRBJ2-1; D is ambiguous. The CDR3 is made up of 12 amino acids. V was pared by 11 bases and J by 5 bases, with 13 bases between. Germline assignment: CDR1 SNHLY and CDR2 FYNNEI. In nucleotides, the CDR3 is TGTGCCTCCTGGACCGCCGACAATGAGCAGTTCTTC. Encoded protein: CASWTADNEQFF.

This chain connects TRBV11-2 to TRBJ2-2; maybe TRBD1 (6 bases). Looked up from germline, CDR1 is SGHAT and CDR2 is FQNNGV. The CDR3 has 15 residues. V shed 0 bases and J shed 2 bases, with 7 bases lying between them. The CDR3 region is CASSLDGTNTGELFF. For the CDR3, the DNA is TGTGCCAGCAGCTTAGACGGGACAAACACCGGGGAGCTGTTTTTT.

The chain joins TRBV20-1 to TRBJ1-1; no firm D call. V was clipped by 1 base and J by 4 bases, with 4 bases between them. Germline CDR1 DFQATT, CDR2 SNEGSKA (reference sequence). The CDR3 is 11 residues long. CDR3 DNA: TGCAGTGCTAGAGGTGTCACTGAAGCTTTCTTT. Translation gives CSARGVTEAFF.

Regarding this clonotype: A much larger clone lies one base from this, so it may be a read error. The chain combines TRBV9 with TRBJ2-1; D is tentatively TRBD1 or TRBD2 (6 bases each). This CDR3 contains 13 residues. The germline CDR1 and CDR2 sequences are SGDLS and YYNGEE. The CDR3 reads CAISVVGGHEQFF. For the CDR3, the DNA is TGTGCCATCAGCGTAGTAGGGGGGCATGAGCAGTTCTTC.

This clonotype was recorded a few times. Germline is not matched at one junction end, which may reflect a read error. The chain employs TRBV10-1 and TRBJ2-3, with TRBD2 matching 9 bases. The CDR3 covers 18 residues. Germline CDR1 and CDR2: WNHNN and SYGVQD (reference sequence). CDR3 loop: CASSEWGQTGLAGDMQYF. CDR3 coding DNA: TGCGCCAGCAGTGAGTGGGGCCAGACGGGACTAGCCGGAGATATGCAGTATTTT.

The chain couples TRBV7-9 to TRBJ2-1; D is unresolved. The V gene lost 3 bases and the J gene lost 10 bases, with 7 bases spanning the gap. This CDR3 has 11 amino acids. Germline CDR1 is SEHNR and CDR2 is FQNEAQ (reference sequence). DNA of the CDR3: TGTGCCAGCAGCTTTATCCAGGAGCAGTTCTTC. Translation gives CASSFIQEQFF.

The chain recombines TRBV7-8 with TRBJ2-1; 8 bases line up with TRBD2. V was clipped by 0 bases and J by 4 bases; unmatched bases: 8. CDR3 size: 17 residues. The germline V gene has CDR1 SGHVS and CDR2 FQNEAQ. The CDR3 DNA reads TGTGCCAGCAGCTTAGCGCTTGCGGGAGGCCAATACAATGAGCAGTTCTTC. Translating it yields CASSLALAGGQYNEQFF.

This clonotype was seen only once. V is TRBV10-3 and J is TRBJ2-6; TRBD1 is a possible D gene (6 bases). Germline CDR1 ENHRY, CDR2 SYGVKD. V gave up 3 bases and J gave up 2 bases, with 11 bases separating them. The CDR3 length is 16 residues. CDR3 sequence: CAISDGNRAGANVLTF. DNA of the CDR3: TGTGCCATCAGTGATGGAAACAGGGCTGGGGCCAACGTCCTGACTTTC.

This clonotype was observed a few times. This may stem from a read error, because a much larger clone lies one nucleotide away. This chain uses TRBV24-1 with TRBJ2-6; D gene ambiguous. Germline CDR1 is KGHDR and CDR2 is SFDVKD. Trimming took off 4 bases at V and 0 bases at J, with 3 bases between the two ends. CDR3 length equals 14 residues. CDR3 amino acids: CATSESSGANVLTF. In DNA form, the CDR3 reads TGTGCCACCAGTGAGAGCTCTGGGGCCAACGTCCTGACTTTC.

CDR3 residues: CASSQDRNRGPYGYTF. The CDR3 DNA sequence: TGTGCCAGCAGCCAAGATAGGAACAGGGGGCCCTATGGCTACACCTTC. The chain combines TRBV4-2 with TRBJ1-2; TRBD1 aligns across 9 bases. The germline V gene encodes CDR1 LGHNA and CDR2 YNFKEQ. CDR3 length equals 16 residues. V lost 0 bases to trimming and J lost 4 bases; unmatched junction nucleotides: 6.

The chain recombines TRBV9 with TRBJ1-1, with D perhaps TRBD1 (5 bases). Germline loops: CDR1 SGDLS, CDR2 YYNGEE. V lost 3 bases and J lost 8, with 17 bases in between. This CDR3 region has 14 residues. CDR3 coding DNA: TGTGCCAGCAGCGCCGGGGGTGGGGGTTCCGAAGCTTTCTTT. Its translation is CASSAGGGGSEAFF.

This clonotype was found a few times. The chain uses TRBV7-9 and TRBJ2-5; a possible D gene is TRBD1 (6 bases). This CDR3 region has 14 residues. Germline loops: CDR1 SEHNR, CDR2 FQNEAQ (reference sequence). Trimming took 5 bases from V and 5 from J, leaving 15 bases between them. Written as DNA, the CDR3 is TGTGCCAGCAGCAGGGGGATGCGGCCTGAGACCCAGTACTTC. It encodes CASSRGMRPETQYF.

V and J are TRBV24-1 and TRBJ2-3, with 9 bases lining up with TRBD2. The CDR3 runs to 15 residues. The germline V gene has CDR1 KGHDR and CDR2 SFDVKD. Trimming took 6 bases from V and 2 from J; bases not matched to a gene: 5. The CDR3 nucleotides read TGTGCCACCAGTACACCGGGACTAGCCACAGATACGCAGTATTTT. Its translation is CATSTPGLATDTQYF.

The chain joins TRBV5-1 to TRBJ2-5; D may be TRBD1 or TRBD2 (6 bases each). The J call may be mistaken, given a closer DNA end match to TRBJ2-7. The CDR3 is 14 residues long. Germline CDR1 SGHRS, CDR2 YFSETQ. CDR3 DNA sequence: TGCGCCAGCAGCCCGGGGGCGGTCCCCTACGAGCAGTACTTC. Amino acids: CASSPGAVPYEQYF.

The chain links TRBV12-3 or TRBV12-4 to TRBJ1-1; 8 bases map to TRBD1. V gave up 7 bases and J gave up 4 bases; unmatched junction bases: 5. The CDR3 loop spans 13 amino acids. The CDR3 spells CASTITGGTEAFF. The CDR3 nucleotides are TGTGCCAGCACCATAACAGGGGGCACTGAAGCTTTCTTT.

In DNA, the CDR3 is TGTGCCAGCAGCTGGACCGAGGGACCCCAAGAGACCCAGTACTTC. Translated: CASSWTEGPQETQYF. The rearrangement joins TRBV7-9 to TRBJ2-4, with D tentatively TRBD1 or TRBD2 (5 bases each). Gene TRBJ2-5 matches the end of the DNA better, so the J call may be wrong. This CDR3 region has 15 residues. Germline V CDR1 and CDR2: SEHNR, FQNEAQ (reference sequence).